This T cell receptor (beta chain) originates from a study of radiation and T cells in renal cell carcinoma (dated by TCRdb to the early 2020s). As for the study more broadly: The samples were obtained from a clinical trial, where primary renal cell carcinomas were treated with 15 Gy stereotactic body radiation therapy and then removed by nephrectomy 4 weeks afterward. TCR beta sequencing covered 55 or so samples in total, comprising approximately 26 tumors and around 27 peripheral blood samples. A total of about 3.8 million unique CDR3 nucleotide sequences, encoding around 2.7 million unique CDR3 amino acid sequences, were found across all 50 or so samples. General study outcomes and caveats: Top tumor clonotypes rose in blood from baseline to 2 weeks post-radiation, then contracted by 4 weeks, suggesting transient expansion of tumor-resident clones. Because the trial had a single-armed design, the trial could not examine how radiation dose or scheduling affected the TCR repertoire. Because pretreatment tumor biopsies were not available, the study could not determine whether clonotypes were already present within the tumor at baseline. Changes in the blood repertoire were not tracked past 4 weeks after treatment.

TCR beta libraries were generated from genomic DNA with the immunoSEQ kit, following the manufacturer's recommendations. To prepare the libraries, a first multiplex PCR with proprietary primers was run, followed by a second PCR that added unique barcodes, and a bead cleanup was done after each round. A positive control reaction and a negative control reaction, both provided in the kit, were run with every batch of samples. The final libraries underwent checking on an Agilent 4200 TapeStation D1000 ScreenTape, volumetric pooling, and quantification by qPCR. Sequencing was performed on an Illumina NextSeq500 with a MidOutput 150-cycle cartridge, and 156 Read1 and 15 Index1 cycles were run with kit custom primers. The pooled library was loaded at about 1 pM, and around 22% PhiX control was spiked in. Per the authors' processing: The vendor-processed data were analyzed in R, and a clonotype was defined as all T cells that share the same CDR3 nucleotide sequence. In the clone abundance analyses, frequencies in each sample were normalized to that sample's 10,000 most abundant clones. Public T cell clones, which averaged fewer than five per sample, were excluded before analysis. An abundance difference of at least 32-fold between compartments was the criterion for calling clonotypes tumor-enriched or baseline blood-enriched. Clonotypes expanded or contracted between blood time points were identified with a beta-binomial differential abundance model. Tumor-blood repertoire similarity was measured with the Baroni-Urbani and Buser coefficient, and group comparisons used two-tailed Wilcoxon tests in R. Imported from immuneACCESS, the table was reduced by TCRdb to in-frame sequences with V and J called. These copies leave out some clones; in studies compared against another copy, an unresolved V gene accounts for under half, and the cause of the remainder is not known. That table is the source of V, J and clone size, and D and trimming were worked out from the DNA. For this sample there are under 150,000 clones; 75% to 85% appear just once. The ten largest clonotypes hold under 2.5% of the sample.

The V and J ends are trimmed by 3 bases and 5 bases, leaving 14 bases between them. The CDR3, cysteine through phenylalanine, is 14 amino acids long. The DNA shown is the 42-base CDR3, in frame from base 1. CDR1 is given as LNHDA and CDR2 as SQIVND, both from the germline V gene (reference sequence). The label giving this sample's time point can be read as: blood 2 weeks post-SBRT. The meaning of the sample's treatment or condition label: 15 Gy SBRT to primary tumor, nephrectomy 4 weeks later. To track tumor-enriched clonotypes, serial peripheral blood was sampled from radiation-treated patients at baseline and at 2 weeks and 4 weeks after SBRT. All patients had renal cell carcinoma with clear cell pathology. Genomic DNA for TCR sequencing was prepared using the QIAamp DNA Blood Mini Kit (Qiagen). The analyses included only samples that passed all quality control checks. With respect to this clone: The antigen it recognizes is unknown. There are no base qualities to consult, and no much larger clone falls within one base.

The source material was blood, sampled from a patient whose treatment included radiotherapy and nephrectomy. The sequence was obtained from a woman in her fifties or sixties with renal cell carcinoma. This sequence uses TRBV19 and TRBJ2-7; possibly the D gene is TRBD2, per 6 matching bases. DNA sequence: TGTGCCAGTAGTATGAACGGGAGTCCCCACGAGCAGTACTTC. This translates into CASSMNGSPHEQYF. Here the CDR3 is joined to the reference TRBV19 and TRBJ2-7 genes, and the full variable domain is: DGGITQSPKYLFRKEGQNVTLSCEQNLNHDAMYWYRQDPGQGLRLIYYSQIVNDFQKGDIAEGYSVSREKKESFPLTVTSAQKNPTAFYLCASSMNGSPHEQYFGPGTRLTVT.